This TCR beta chain was recorded in a study of T cells after posttransplantation cyclophosphamide (dated by TCRdb to 2015 to 2016). Background on the whole study: T cell repertoire reconstitution was tracked by TRB sequencing after myeloablative bone marrow transplantation in which posttransplantation cyclophosphamide was used as GVHD prophylaxis. Blood from all 35 or so PTCy patients with 1-year posttransplant specimens was subjected to TRB sequencing. Samples from a few dozen PTCy-treated patients, along with samples from 15 to 20 of their related bone marrow donors, underwent antigen receptor sequencing. In 3 patients, up to about 3 additional blood samples taken between 2 and 5.2 years after transplant also underwent TRB sequencing, as did pretransplant blood from a handful of patients. Public TRB sequences were searched against a database of over 3,000 sequences associated with responses to pathogens, tumor antigens, self-antigens and alloantigens. Because TRA and TRB clonality correlated tightly in under ten samples, the subsequent TCR analyses were limited to TRB only. The investigation overall reported the following: The TRB repertoires of T cells infiltrating skin or GI tract showed only limited overlap with the TRB repertoires of T cells in blood. Across 40 to 55 patients, TRB clonality was highly associated with recipient CMV seropositivity and CMV reactivation, and diversity in PTCy patients was similar to diversity in CNI/methotrexate controls. Donor-recipient similarity was low at 1-2 months but increased during the first year, and donor CD8+ memory clones often dominated later blood repertoires.

Trimming accounts for 8 bases at V and 2 bases at J, while the number of junction bases matched to no gene is 2. From the cysteine through the phenylalanine, the CDR3 covers 13 amino acids. Only the CDR3 portion is preserved as DNA: 39 bases, with reading frame beginning at the first base. For CDR1 and CDR2, the germline V gene lists SNHLY and FYNNEI. Viable CD3+CD4+ or CD3+CD8+ cells that were CCR7+CD45RA+CD45RO-CD95-CD27+CD28+ were defined as naive T cells. Related bone marrow donors provided peripheral blood samples on the day of marrow donation. Mononuclear cells from peripheral blood and bone marrow were separated by Ficoll-Hypaque density centrifugation and then cryopreserved. FACS on a FACSAria II was used to sort CD4+ and CD8+ T cells, including the naive and memory subsets. Genomic DNA was used for TRB sequencing, which was performed with the immunoSEQ assay at survey resolution or with the hsTCRB kit. In the original analysis: The immunoSEQ software handled the initial read processing, while the LymphoSeq R package was used for the repertoire analyses. Clonality was calculated as 1 minus normalized Shannon entropy, and the Gini coefficient was also calculated for each TRB dataset. Phenotypes of unsorted samples were inferred by mapping TRB sequences from sorted subsets of the recipient or donor onto unsorted samples of the same recipient. The clones in this table, taken by TCRdb from immuneACCESS, are in-frame only. Not every clone is retained; where verified, under half of the shortfall comes from an unresolved V gene, and the cause of the rest is unknown. Clonal size and the V and J genes are those of that table, whereas D and trimming came from the DNA. Present in this sample are tens of thousands of clones, roughly 90% of which were seen just once. The top ten clones comprise 0.09% to 0.12% of the sample.

This clone showed up just a few times. The target of this receptor is not known. No base qualities exist here, and no much larger clone lies one base off it. This TCR was sampled from a man aged 25-45 years in good health and a related stem cell transplant donor. The sample taken for sequencing was naive CD4+ T cells sorted from blood. The chain uses TRBV2 and TRBJ1-5; TRBD1 agrees with 8 junctional bases. The DNA sequence follows: TGTGCCAGCCGACAGGGGCGCAATCAGCCCCAGCATTTT. Its protein is CASRQGRNQPQHF.